This entry concerns a single T cell receptor (beta chain). This entry comes from a study of blood T cell repertoires in COVID-19. TCRdb's copy holds only in-frame clones and misses some; the assay was immunoSEQ multiplex PCR. The sample includes approximately 360,000 clones, 70% to 90% of them seen just once. The CDR3 sequence is 16 residues long. V shed 7 bases and J shed 8 bases, with 23 bases lying between them. The germline CDR1 and CDR2 sequences are SGHTA and FQGNSA. The sequence was obtained from a woman in her 30s with acute COVID-19. Specimen: PBMCs or T cells enriched from blood (not recorded which). The chain employs TRBV7-2 and TRBJ1-4, with D possibly matching TRBD1 (5 bases). CDR3 loop: CASNLPGTGRREKLFF. CDR3 bases: TGTGCCAGCAACCTTCCCGGGACTGGCCGCCGGGAAAAACTGTTTTTT.